What follows is one T cell receptor beta chain and its context. TCRdb analysed the 5' RACE reads with MiXCR anew, one entry per CDR3 protein. The sample lists approximately 890,000 distinct CDR3 sequences; 10% to 15% were seen once. Deletions cut 4 bases from V and 2 bases from J, with 7 bases between. Germline CDR1 SGHTA, CDR2 FQGTGA. The CDR3 sequence is 13 residues long. This sample is drawn from a study of identical twins. These data are also associated with another study on yellow fever vaccine responses in identical twins.

The rearrangement links TRBV7-3 to TRBJ2-3; D is unresolved. The sequenced sample was PBMCs. The sequence came from a woman aged 18-29 years in good health. CDR3 in DNA: TGTGCCAGCAGCTCCGACCCCACAGATACGCAGTATTTT. It codes for CASSSDPTDTQYF.